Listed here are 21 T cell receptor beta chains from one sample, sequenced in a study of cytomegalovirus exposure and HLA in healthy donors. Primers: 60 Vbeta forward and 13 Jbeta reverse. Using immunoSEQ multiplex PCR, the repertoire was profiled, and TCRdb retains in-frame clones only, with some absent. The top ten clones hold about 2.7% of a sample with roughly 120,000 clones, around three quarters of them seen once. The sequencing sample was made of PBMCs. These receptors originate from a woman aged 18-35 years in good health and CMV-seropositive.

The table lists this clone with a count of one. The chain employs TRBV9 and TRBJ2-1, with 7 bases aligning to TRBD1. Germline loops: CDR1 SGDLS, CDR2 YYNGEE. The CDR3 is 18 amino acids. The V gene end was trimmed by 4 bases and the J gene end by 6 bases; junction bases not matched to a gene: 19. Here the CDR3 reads CASSIRGRGPGSGNEQFF. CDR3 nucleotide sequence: TGTGCCAGCAGCATAAGGGGTAGGGGGCCGGGGTCGGGCAATGAGCAGTTCTTC.

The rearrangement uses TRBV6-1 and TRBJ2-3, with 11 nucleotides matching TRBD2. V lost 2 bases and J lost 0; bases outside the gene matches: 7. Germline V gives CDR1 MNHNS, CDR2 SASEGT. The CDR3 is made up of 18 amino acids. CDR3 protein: CASSETSGSFSSTDTQYF. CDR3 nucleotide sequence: TGTGCCAGCAGTGAAACTAGCGGGAGTTTTTCTAGCACAGATACGCAGTATTTT.

The CDR3 bases are TGTGCCAGCTCACAGGGACAGGCCGCCCGCCGGAATCAGCCCCAGCATTTT. Translation: CASSQGQAARRNQPQHF. The V call is TRBV18, the J call TRBJ1-5; TRBD1 agrees at 8 bases. The CDR3 spans 17 residues. Germline trimming cut 4 bases from V and 4 bases from J; bases unmatched to any gene: 12. The germline V gene has CDR1 KGHSH and CDR2 LQKENI.

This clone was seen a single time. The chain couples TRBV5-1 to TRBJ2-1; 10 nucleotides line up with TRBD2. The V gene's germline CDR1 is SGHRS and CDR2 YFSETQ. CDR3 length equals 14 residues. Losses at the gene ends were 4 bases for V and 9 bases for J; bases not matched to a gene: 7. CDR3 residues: CASSPGLALGEQFF. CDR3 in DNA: TGCGCCAGCAGCCCGGGACTAGCGTTAGGTGAGCAGTTCTTC.

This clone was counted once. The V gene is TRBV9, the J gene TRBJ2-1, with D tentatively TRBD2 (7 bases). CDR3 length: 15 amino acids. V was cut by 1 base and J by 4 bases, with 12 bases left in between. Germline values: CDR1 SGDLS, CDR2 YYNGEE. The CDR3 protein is CASSVTGGLYNEQFF. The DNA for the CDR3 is TGTGCCAGCAGCGTAACGGGGGGCCTGTACAATGAGCAGTTCTTC.

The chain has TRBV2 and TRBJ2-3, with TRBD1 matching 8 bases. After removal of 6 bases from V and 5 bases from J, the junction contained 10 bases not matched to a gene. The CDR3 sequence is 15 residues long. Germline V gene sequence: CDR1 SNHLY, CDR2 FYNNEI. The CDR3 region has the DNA TGTGCCAGCAGACGGACAGGGTCTTTGGGAGATACGCAGTATTTT. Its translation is CASRRTGSLGDTQYF.

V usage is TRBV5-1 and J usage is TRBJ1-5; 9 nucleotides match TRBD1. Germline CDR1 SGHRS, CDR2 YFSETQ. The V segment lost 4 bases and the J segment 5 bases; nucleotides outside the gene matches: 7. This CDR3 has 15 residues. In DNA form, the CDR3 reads TGCGCCAGCAGCCCACAGGGGGCGGTGGATCAGCCCCAGCATTTT. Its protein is CASSPQGAVDQPQHF.

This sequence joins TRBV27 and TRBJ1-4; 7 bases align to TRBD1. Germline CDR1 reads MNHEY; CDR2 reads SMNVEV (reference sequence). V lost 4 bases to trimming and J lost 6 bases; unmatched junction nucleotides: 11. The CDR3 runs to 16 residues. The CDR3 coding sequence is TGTGCCAGCAGTTCGACTACAGGGGTGGGTTATGAAAAACTGTTTTTT. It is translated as CASSSTTGVGYEKLFF.

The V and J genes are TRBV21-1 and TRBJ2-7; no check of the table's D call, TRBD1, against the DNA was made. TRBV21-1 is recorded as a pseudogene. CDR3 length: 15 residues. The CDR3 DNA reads TGTGCCAGCAGCAAACTCACAGGGTTGGGCTACGAGCAGTACTTC. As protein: CASSKLTGLGYEQYF.

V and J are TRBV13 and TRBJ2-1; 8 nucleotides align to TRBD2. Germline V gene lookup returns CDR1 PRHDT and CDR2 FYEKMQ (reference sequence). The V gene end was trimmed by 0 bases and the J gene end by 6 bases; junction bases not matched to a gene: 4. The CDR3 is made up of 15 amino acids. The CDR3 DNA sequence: TGTGCCAGCAGCTTAGGGGTAGCGGGACCCAATGAGCAGTTCTTC. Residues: CASSLGVAGPNEQFF.

CDR3 sequence: CASSSRTGSAAETQYF. The CDR3 bases are TGCGCCAGCAGCTCACGGACAGGGTCCGCGGCGGAGACCCAGTACTTC. The chain recombines TRBV5-1 with TRBJ2-5; 8 bases fit TRBD1. V trimming: 3 bases; J trimming: 5 bases; junction bases outside the gene matches: 12. The germline V gene encodes CDR1 SGHRS and CDR2 YFSETQ. The CDR3 extends over 16 amino acids.

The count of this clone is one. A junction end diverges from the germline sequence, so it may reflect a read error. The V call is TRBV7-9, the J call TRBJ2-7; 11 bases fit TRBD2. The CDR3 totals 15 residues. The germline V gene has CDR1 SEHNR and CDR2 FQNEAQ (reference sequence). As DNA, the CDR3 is TGTTCCAGCCTGCCCACTAGCGGGAGATCCTACGAGCAGTACTTC. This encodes CSSLPTSGRSYEQYF. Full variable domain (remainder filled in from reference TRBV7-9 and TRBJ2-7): DTGVSQNPRHKITKRGQNVTFRCDPISEHNRLYWYRQTLGQGPEFLTYFQNEAQLEKSRLLSDRFSAERPKGSFSTLEIQRTEQGDSAMYLCSSLPTSGRSYEQYFGPGTRLTVT.

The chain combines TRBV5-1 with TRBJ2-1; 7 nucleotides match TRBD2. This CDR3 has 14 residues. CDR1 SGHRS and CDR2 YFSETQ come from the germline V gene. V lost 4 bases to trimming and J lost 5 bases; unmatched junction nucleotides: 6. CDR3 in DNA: TGCGCCAGCAGCCACAGCGGGGCTAACAATGAGCAGTTCTTC. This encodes CASSHSGANNEQFF.

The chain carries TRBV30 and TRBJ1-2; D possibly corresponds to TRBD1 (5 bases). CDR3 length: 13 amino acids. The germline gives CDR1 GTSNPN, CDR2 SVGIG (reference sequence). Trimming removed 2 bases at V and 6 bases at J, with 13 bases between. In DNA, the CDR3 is TGTGCCTGGAGTACCCCTGCAGGGAATGGCTACACCTTC. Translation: CAWSTPAGNGYTF. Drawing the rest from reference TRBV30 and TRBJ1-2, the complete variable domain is SQTIHQWPATLVQPVGSPLSLECTVEGTSNPNLYWYRQAAGRGLQLLFYSVGIGQISSEVPQNLSASRPQDRQFILSSKKLLLSDSGFYLCAWSTPAGNGYTFGSGTRLTVV.

The CDR3 loop reads CASSLSTGGQPQHF. The CDR3 region has the DNA TGTGCCAGCAGTTTATCGACAGGAGGCCAGCCCCAGCATTTT. The chain recombines TRBV28 with TRBJ1-5; D is perhaps TRBD1 (6 bases). Per the germline V gene, CDR1 is MDHEN and CDR2 is SYDVKM. The CDR3 covers 14 residues. V was cut by 1 base and J by 7 bases, with 11 bases left in between.

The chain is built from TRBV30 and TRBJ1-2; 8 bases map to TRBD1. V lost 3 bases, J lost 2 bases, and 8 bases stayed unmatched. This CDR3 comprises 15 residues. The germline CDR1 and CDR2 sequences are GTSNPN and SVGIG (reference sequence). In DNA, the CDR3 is TGTGCCTGGAGCCCCAAGGACAGGGCCAACTATGGCTACACCTTC. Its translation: CAWSPKDRANYGYTF.

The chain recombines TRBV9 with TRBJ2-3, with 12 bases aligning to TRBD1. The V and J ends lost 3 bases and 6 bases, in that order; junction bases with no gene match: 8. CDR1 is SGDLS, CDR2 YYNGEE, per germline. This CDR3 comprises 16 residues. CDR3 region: CASSAGQGAYADTQYF. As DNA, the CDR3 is TGTGCCAGCAGCGCGGGACAGGGGGCGTACGCCGATACGCAGTATTTT.

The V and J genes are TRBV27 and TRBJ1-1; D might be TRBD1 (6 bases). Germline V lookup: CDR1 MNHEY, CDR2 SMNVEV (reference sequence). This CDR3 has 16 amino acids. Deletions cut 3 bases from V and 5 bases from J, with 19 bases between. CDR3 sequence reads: CASSFKPTGLRTEAFF. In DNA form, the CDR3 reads TGTGCCAGCAGTTTTAAACCTACAGGGTTGAGGACTGAAGCTTTCTTT.

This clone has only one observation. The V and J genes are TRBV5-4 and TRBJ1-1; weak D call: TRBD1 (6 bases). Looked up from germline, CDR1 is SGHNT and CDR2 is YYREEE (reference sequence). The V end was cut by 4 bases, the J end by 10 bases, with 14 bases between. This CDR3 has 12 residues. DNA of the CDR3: TGTGCCAGCAGCCCAGACAGGCTCGGAGCTTTCTTT. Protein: CASSPDRLGAFF.

The CDR3 protein is CASTLLAGGGETQYF. The CDR3 nucleotides read TGTGCCAGCACCTTACTAGCGGGAGGGGGAGAGACCCAGTACTTC. The chain couples TRBV6-6 to TRBJ2-5, with TRBD2 matching 13 bases. CDR3 size: 15 residues. Germline CDR1 and CDR2: MNHNY and SVGAGI (reference sequence). V shed 7 bases, J shed 4 bases, and the junction held 6 bases outside the gene matches.

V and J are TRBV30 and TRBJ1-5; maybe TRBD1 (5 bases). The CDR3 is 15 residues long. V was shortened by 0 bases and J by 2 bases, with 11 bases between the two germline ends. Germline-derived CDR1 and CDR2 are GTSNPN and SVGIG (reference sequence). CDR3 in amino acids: CAWSVRDSGNQPQHF. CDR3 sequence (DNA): TGTGCCTGGAGTGTCAGGGATTCGGGCAATCAGCCCCAGCATTTT. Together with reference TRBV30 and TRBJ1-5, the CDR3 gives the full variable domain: SQTIHQWPATLVQPVGSPLSLECTVEGTSNPNLYWYRQAAGRGLQLLFYSVGIGQISSEVPQNLSASRPQDRQFILSSKKLLLSDSGFYLCAWSVRDSGNQPQHFGDGTRLSIL.